Presented here are 6 T cell receptor beta chains from one specimen sequenced in a study of blood T cell repertoires in COVID-19. The table came from immunoSEQ multiplex PCR; TCRdb's copy has only in-frame clones and leaves some out. The repertoire holds 250,000 to 300,000 clones, with approximately 89% as singletons. The sample was PBMCs or T cells enriched from blood (not recorded which). The receptors here all came from a woman in her sixties or seventies who had recovered from COVID-19.

In its sample, this clone was seen once. The chain joins TRBV28 to TRBJ2-6; 7 nucleotides agree with TRBD1. The V gene end was trimmed by 5 bases and the J gene end by 3 bases; junction bases not matched to a gene: 1. This CDR3 region has 14 residues. CDR1 MDHEN and CDR2 SYDVKM come from the germline V gene. The CDR3 nucleotides read TGTGCCAGCAGTAACAGGGGTGGGGCCAACGTCCTGACTTTC. Translating gives CASSNRGGANVLTF.

The chain has TRBV10-2 and TRBJ2-3, with 10 bases matching TRBD2. V was pared by 3 bases and J by 5 bases, with 5 bases of the junction left unmatched. Germline V gene lookup returns CDR1 WSHSY and CDR2 SAAADI. The CDR3 is 15 residues long. This chain's CDR3 is CASSDLAGVLDTQYF. CDR3 DNA: TGCGCCAGCAGTGATCTAGCGGGAGTTCTAGATACGCAGTATTTT.

The chain carries TRBV28 and TRBJ1-3; no clear D gene. In germline, CDR1 is MDHEN, CDR2 SYDVKM. The V end was cut by 6 bases, the J end by 0 bases, with 15 bases between. This CDR3 contains 16 residues. In DNA, the CDR3 is TGTGCCAGCAGACCGCCAGGTTACCTCTCTGGAAACACCATATATTTT. Residues: CASRPPGYLSGNTIYF.

The chain employs TRBV28 and TRBJ1-2, with 8 bases identical to TRBD1. Germline V lookup: CDR1 MDHEN, CDR2 SYDVKM. The V segment lost 3 bases and the J segment 8 bases; nucleotides outside the gene matches: 8. The CDR3 is 14 amino acids. CDR3 amino acids: CASSFRAGGVGYTF. CDR3 DNA sequence: TGTGCCAGCAGTTTTCGGGCAGGGGGCGTGGGCTACACCTTC.

This chain uses TRBV9 with TRBJ1-2; 7 positions match TRBD1. Trimming removed 0 bases from V and 3 bases from J; junction bases left unmatched: 5. Germline V gene data show CDR1 as SGDLS and CDR2 as YYNGEE. The CDR3 consists of 15 residues. Written as DNA, the CDR3 is TGTGCCAGCAGCGTAGAGGGGGCAGGGTACTATGGCTACACCTTC. This gives the protein CASSVEGAGYYGYTF. The full variable domain, completed using reference TRBV9 and TRBJ1-2, is DSGVTQTPKHLITATGQRVTLRCSPRSGDLSVYWYQQSLDQGLQFLIQYYNGEERAKGNILERFSAQQFPDLHSELNLSSLELGDSALYFCASSVEGAGYYGYTFGSGTRLTVV.

V usage is TRBV30 and J usage is TRBJ1-4, with D uncertain. Germline V gene lookup returns CDR1 GTSNPN and CDR2 SVGIG (reference sequence). V was cut by 8 bases and J by 7 bases, with 20 bases left in between. CDR3 size: 14 residues. The CDR3 protein is CAGARAAVGEKLFF. In DNA form, the CDR3 reads TGTGCCGGTGCCCGGGCAGCGGTGGGTGAAAAACTGTTTTTT.